This T cell receptor (beta chain) is from a study of T-cell reconstitution after alpha-beta-depleted transplantation in children. Study-level points and caveats: T-cell counts and diversity at one year following transplant were attributed mainly to newly produced T cells. In some patients, recipient T cells and intrathymic progenitors surviving conditioning explained high day-60 diversity. Reports say that about two months after transplant, the alpha-beta T cells came out of several hundred graft clones that had expanded.

Trimming took off 6 bases at V and 9 bases at J, with 9 bases between the two ends. CDR3 length: 11 residues. CDR1 MGHRA and CDR2 YSYEKL come from the germline V gene. This clonotype was seen a few times. Its target is unknown. The TCRbeta library incorporated unique molecular identifiers. TCRdb re-derived calls from the PCR reads in MiXCR, one entry per CDR3 protein. The table lists approximately 250,000 distinct CDR3 sequences, roughly 26% of them singletons. The clonotype originates from a girl aged 2-10 years with Fanconi anemia, due to receive a stem cell transplant. The gene calls are TRBV4-1 and TRBJ2-1; D not certain. The sequenced sample was PBMCs, obtained before TCRalphabeta/CD19-depleted stem cell transplant. Here the CDR3 DNA reads TGCGCCAGCAGTCGGGTAGGTGAGCAGTTCTTC. The encoded protein is CASSRVGEQFF.